A single sample is the source of the 6 T cell receptor beta chains below, sequenced in a study of patients and donors after allogeneic stem cell transplantation (dated by TCRdb to the early 2020s). Library generation was performed with RT-PCR. Sequencer: NextSeq 550. Using fastp at Q25 and MiXCR, TCRdb reprocessed the public reads and kept productive beta chains. Every CDR3 protein is listed once, alongside the most common genes and DNA of its rows. This sample is represented by some 200,000 distinct CDR3 sequences; roughly 40% of them were singletons. 33% of the sample is taken by the ten largest. What was sequenced was blood, either unsorted or a sorted T cell fraction (not recorded which). These TCRs come from a human donor who was either an allogeneic HSCT recipient or a stem cell or donor lymphocyte infusion donor (not recorded which). It is not recorded whose cells these are; they may come from a transplant donor.

The chain recombines TRBV20-1 with TRBJ1-2, with TRBD1 matching over 8 bases. The V gene's germline CDR1 is DFQATT and CDR2 SNEGSKA (reference sequence). V trimming: 6 bases; J trimming: 3 bases; junction bases outside the gene matches: 3. The CDR3 spans 12 residues. CDR3 nucleotide sequence: TGCAGTGCCACGACAGGGGACTATGGCTACACCTTC. Protein: CSATTGDYGYTF.

This clonotype was counted at least ten times. The V call is TRBV5-1, the J call TRBJ2-7; TRBD2 is a possible D gene (6 bases). Germline V gene sequence: CDR1 SGHRS, CDR2 YFSETQ. The V end lost 5 bases, the J end lost 0 bases, and 12 bases lay between the germline ends. This CDR3 is built from 14 residues. CDR3 protein: CASRAGGNSYEQYF. The CDR3 nucleotides are TGCGCCAGCAGGGCCGGGGGTAACTCCTACGAGCAGTACTTC.

CDR3 residues: CASSQGTGNYEQYF. The CDR3, as DNA: TGCGCCAGCAGCCAAGGAACAGGGAACTACGAGCAGTACTTC. This chain connects TRBV4-3 to TRBJ2-7, with a weak D call TRBD1 (6 bases). Germline CDR1 and CDR2: LGHNA and YSLEER. V lost 1 base, J lost 3 bases, and 10 bases lay in between. This CDR3 region has 14 residues.

The rearrangement links TRBV7-2 to TRBJ1-2, with a possible D match to TRBD1 (5 bases). V was pared by 0 bases and J by 4 bases, with 15 bases between. CDR3 length equals 16 residues. Germline lookup yields CDR1 SGHTA and CDR2 FQGNSA. The CDR3 nucleotides are TGTGCCAGCAGCTTAGCGGAGAGGGGCCGGGGCTATGGCTACACCTTC. Its protein product is CASSLAERGRGYGYTF. The full variable domain, in which reference TRBV7-2 and TRBJ1-2 provide the parts outside the CDR3, is GAGVSQSPSNKVTEKGKDVELRCDPISGHTALYWYRQSLGQGLEFLIYFQGNSAPDKSGLPSDRFSAERTGGSVSTLTIQRTQQEDSAVYLCASSLAERGRGYGYTFGSGTRLTVV.

This clonotype was seen once. The J gene is TRBJ2-3, the V gene TRBV28; D ambiguous. The germline CDR1 and CDR2 sequences are MDHEN and SYDVKM. V was cut by 2 bases and J by 2 bases, with 8 bases left in between. CDR3 length: 14 amino acids. In nucleotides, the CDR3 is TGTGCCAGCAGTTTAAAGCTCCTCACAGATACGCAGTATTTT. Translation gives CASSLKLLTDTQYF.

V is TRBV5-1 and J is TRBJ2-5; D tentatively reads TRBD1 or TRBD2 (5 bases each). The CDR3 is 13 amino acids. In germline, CDR1 is SGHRS, CDR2 YFSETQ. V dropped 2 bases and J dropped 5 bases, with 10 bases sitting between them. CDR3 residues: CASSFPGRETQYF. As DNA, the CDR3 is TGCGCCAGCAGCTTTCCGGGGCGGGAGACCCAGTACTTC.